This T cell receptor (beta chain) emerged from a study of blood T cell repertoires in COVID-19. As for the study in general: COVID-19 samples, acute and convalescent, were from the United States, Italy and Spain. Sample material is recorded as cDNA or gDNA derived from T cells, B-cell-depleted T cells, or PBMCs.

There are 13 residues in the CDR3. The ends were cut back, 3 bases at V and 4 bases at J, with 10 bases in the middle. CDR1 is MNHEY, CDR2 SMNVEV, per germline (reference sequence). How the authors handled the data: Amplification from reference gene primers served as the basis for estimated nucleated cell counts. Only in-frame clones appear in the TCRdb table, and some are missing; sequencing was by immunoSEQ multiplex PCR. V and J calls and clone size are as listed in that table; D and trimming were resolved from the DNA. The top ten hold about 4.5% of the sample, which has 250,000 to 300,000 clones, roughly 83% seen once.

Sequencing was carried out using peripheral blood. This TCR was recovered from a man between 60 and 70 years old who had recovered from COVID-19. This chain uses TRBV27 with TRBJ2-7; no definite D call. DNA for the CDR3: TGTGCCAGCAGTTTTGGCAGAACGTACGAGCAGTACTTC. Its protein product is CASSFGRTYEQYF.